Given below is one TCR beta chain in context. CDR3 length: 14 residues. Germline V gene sequence: CDR1 LNHDA, CDR2 SQIVND (reference sequence). Germline trimming cut 7 bases from V and 7 bases from J; bases unmatched to any gene: 7. Clones were sequenced by immunoSEQ multiplex PCR, and TCRdb holds only the in-frame ones, with some missing. The repertoire has about 440,000 clones, 80% to 90% of them found once; the top ten carry about 4.5%. The sample comes from a study of blood T cell repertoires in COVID-19. Sequencing was carried out using peripheral blood. The TCR was taken from a woman aged 25 to 39 with acute or convalescent COVID-19. The rearrangement links TRBV19 to TRBJ2-2; 9 positions match TRBD1. This CDR3 reads CASTWDRVSGELFF. In nucleotides, the CDR3 is TGTGCCAGTACATGGGACAGGGTAAGCGGGGAGCTGTTTTTT. The complete variable domain, with remaining parts taken from reference TRBV19 and TRBJ2-2, reads DGGITQSPKYLFRKEGQNVTLSCEQNLNHDAMYWYRQDPGQGLRLIYYSQIVNDFQKGDIAEGYSVSREKKESFPLTVTSAQKNPTAFYLCASTWDRVSGELFFGEGSRLTVL.